This T cell receptor (beta chain) was found in a study of CD8+ T cells in alopecia areata. Study-wide context: Once tofacitinib had been taken for 6 to 18 months, 6 months off drug followed. Findings and limits, study-wide: Across lesional scalp, and particularly alopecia totalis/universalis, clonality surpassed that of normal scalp.

As for this clone: Its antigen remains unknown.

Lesional scalp punch biopsies and peripheral blood were collected from alopecia areata patients. Researchers picked out CD4+ and CD8+ T cells from PBMCs by sorting. Extracted from the samples, RNA was reverse transcribed into cDNA to serve as the sequencing template. The repertoire was sequenced with immunoSEQ multiplex PCR; TCRdb's copy has only in-frame clones and lacks some. The table shows hundreds of thousands of clones, with about two thirds occurring only once. V was trimmed by 0 bases and J by 1 base, leaving 12 bases between them. The CDR3 sequence is 16 residues long. CDR1 and CDR2 from the germline V gene are SGDLS and YYNGEE.

The chain is built from TRBV9 and TRBJ2-3; D could derive from TRBD1 or TRBD2 (5 bases each). The clonotype originates from a human donor with alopecia areata. Source: CD4+ T cells sorted from blood, taken at week 0. CDR3 nucleotides: TGTGCCAGCAGCGTAGAGGGACGGCGAGGCACAGATACGCAGTATTTT. As protein: CASSVEGRRGTDTQYF.